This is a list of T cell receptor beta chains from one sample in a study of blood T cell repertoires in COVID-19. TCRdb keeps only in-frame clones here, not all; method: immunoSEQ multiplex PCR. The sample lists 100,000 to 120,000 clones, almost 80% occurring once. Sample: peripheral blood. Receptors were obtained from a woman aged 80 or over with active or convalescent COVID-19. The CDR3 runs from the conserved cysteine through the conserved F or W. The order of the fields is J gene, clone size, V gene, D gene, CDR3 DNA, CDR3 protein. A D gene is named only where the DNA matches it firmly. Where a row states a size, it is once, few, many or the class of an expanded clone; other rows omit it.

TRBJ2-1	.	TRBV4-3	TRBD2	TGCGCCAGCAGCCAAAAGTGGTTCCGACTAGCGGACAATGAGCAGTTCTTC	CASSQKWFRLADNEQFF
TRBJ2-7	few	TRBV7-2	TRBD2	TGTGCCAGCAGCTTACGAGCTAGCGGCCTCTCCTACGAGCAGTACTTC	CASSLRASGLSYEQYF
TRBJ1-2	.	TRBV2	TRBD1	TGTGCCAGCTGGGACAGGGGAGAGGGCTACACCTTC	CASWDRGEGYTF
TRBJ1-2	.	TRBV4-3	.	TGCGCCAGCAGCCAAAACAGGGAAGATGGCTACACCTTC	CASSQNREDGYTF
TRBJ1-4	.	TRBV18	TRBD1	TGTGCCAGCTCCCGAGGACAGGCGACAACTAATGAAAAACTGTTTTTT	CASSRGQATTNEKLFF
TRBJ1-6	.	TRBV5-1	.	TGCGCCAGCAGCCCCGCAGACTATAATTCACCCCTCCACTTT	CASSPADYNSPLHF
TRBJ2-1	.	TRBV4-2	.	TGTGCCAGCAGTCAAAAGATGACTACCTCCTACAATGAGCAGTTCTTC	CASSQKMTTSYNEQFF
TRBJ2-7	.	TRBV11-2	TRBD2	TGTGCCAGCAGCCGTCGACTAGCGGGGACGCACGAGCAGTACTTC	CASSRRLAGTHEQYF
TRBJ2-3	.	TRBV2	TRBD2	TGTGCCAGCAGTGAACTGACTAGCGGAGGGGGGTATTTTAGCACAGATACGCAGTATTTT	CASSELTSGGGYFSTDTQYF
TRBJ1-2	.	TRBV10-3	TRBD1	TGTGCCATCAGTAATCCACAGGGGGCGAACTATGGCTACACCTTC	CAISNPQGANYGYTF
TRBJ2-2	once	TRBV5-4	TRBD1	TGTGCCAGCAGCGTACCGGACAGGGGAAAGGCCGGGGAGCTGTTTTTT	CASSVPDRGKAGELFF
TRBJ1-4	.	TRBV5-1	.	TGCGCCAGCAGCTTGGGGGCACCTGCAACTAATGAAAAACTGTTTTTT	CASSLGAPATNEKLFF
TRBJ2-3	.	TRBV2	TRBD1	TGTGCCAGCCATAGAGGACAGGGAAAAGATACGCAGTATTTT	CASHRGQGKDTQYF
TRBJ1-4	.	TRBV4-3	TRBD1	TGCGCCAGCAGCCAAGCGGACAGGAATGAAAAACTGTTTTTT	CASSQADRNEKLFF
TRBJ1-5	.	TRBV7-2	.	TGTGCCAGCAGCTTAAGGCAGGGAGGGGATCAGCCCCAGCATTTT	CASSLRQGGDQPQHF
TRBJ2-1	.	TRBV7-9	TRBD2	TGTGCCAGCAGCCCAGGGACTAGCGGGAGACCCCTACTATACAATGAGCAGTTCTTC	CASSPGTSGRPLLYNEQFF
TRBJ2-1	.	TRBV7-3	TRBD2	TGTGCCAGCAGCTTTCTAGCGGGATATATCAATGAGCAGTTCTTC	CASSFLAGYINEQFF
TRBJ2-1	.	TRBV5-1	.	TGCGCCAGCAGCTTGGCGGGAGACTACAATGAGCAGTTCTTC	CASSLAGDYNEQFF
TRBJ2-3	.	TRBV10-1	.	TGCGCCAGCAGTGCCAAACTAGATACAGATACGCAGTATTTT	CASSAKLDTDTQYF
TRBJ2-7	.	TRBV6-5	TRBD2	TGTGCCAGCTGGACTAGCAGCTACGAGCAGTACTTC	CASWTSSYEQYF
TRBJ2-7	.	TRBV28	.	TGTGCCAGCAGTATTAGCGGAACCTCCTACGAGCAGTACTTC	CASSISGTSYEQYF
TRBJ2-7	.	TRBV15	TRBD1	TGTGCCACCAGCAGAGATCGAAGCGGACAGGGGGTCGGCGAGCAGTACTTC	CATSRDRSGQGVGEQYF
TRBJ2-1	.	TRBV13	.	TGTGCCAGCAGCTTACCCGCGGGATTGTTTAATGAGCAGTTCTTC	CASSLPAGLFNEQFF
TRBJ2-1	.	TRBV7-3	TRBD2	TGTGCCAGCAGCTTAAGAATAGGACTAGCGAACAATGAGCAGTTCTTC	CASSLRIGLANNEQFF
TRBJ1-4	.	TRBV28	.	TGTGCCAGCAGTTTATTTTCGGCAGGGTCGGGAAAACTGTTTTTT	CASSLFSAGSGKLFF
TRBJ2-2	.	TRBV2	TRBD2	TGTGCCAGCAGCGGTAGCGGGAGGGCCCACGGGGAGCTGTTTTTT	CASSGSGRAHGELFF
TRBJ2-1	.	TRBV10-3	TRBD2	TGTGCCATCAGCGACTTAGCGGGAGCTTACAATGAGCAGTTCTTC	CAISDLAGAYNEQFF
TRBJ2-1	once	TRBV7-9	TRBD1	TGTGCCAGCAGCCATCGGACAGGGCACAATGAGCAGTTCTTC	CASSHRTGHNEQFF
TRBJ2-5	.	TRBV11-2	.	TGTGCCAGCAGCTTCGAAGCCTGGGCGGAGACCCAGTACTTC	CASSFEAWAETQYF
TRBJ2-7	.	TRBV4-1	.	TGCGCCAGCAGCCAGCGAGGACGAGGGAGCTACGAGCAGTACTTC	CASSQRGRGSYEQYF
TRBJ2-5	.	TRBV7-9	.	TGTGCCAGCAGCTTTCCAGGGGTCCAAGAGACCCAGTACTTC	CASSFPGVQETQYF
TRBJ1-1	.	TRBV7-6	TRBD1	TGTGCCAGCAGTTTCCGGGACAGGGGGCGGAACACTGAAGCTTTCTTT	CASSFRDRGRNTEAFF
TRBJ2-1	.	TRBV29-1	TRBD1	TGCAGCGTTGATGACACAGGGGGCAATGAGCAGTTCTTC	CSVDDTGGNEQFF
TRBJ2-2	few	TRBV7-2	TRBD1	TGTGCCAGCAGCCAACAGGGGCTAGCCGGGGAGCTGTTTTTT	CASSQQGLAGELFF